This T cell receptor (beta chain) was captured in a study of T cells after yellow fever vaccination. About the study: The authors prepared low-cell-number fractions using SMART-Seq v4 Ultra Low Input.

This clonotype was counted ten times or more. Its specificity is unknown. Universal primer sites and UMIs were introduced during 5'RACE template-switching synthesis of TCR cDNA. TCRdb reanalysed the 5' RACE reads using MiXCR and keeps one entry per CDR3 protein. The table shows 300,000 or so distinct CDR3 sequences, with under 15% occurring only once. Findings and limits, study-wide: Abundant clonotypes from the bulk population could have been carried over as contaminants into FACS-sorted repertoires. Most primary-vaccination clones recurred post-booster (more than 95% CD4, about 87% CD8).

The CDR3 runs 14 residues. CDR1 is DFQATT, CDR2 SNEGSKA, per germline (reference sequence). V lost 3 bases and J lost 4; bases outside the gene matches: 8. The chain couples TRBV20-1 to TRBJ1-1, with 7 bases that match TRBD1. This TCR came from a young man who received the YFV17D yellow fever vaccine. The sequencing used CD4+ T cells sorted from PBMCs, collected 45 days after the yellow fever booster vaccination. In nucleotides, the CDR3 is TGCAGTGCTAGCCCCAGACAGGGAATCACTGAAGCTTTCTTT. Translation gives CSASPRQGITEAFF.